One sample yielded the 2 T cell receptor beta chains listed below, sequenced in a study of blood T cell repertoires in COVID-19. Repertoires were generated with immunoSEQ multiplex PCR, while TCRdb's copy carries only in-frame clones and drops some. The table shows around 280,000 clones, with about 83% occurring only once. The material sequenced was PBMCs or T cells enriched from blood (not recorded which). The receptors originated from a woman aged 35 to 49 who had recovered from COVID-19.

The gene calls are TRBV28 and TRBJ2-1; 10 bases map to TRBD2. V lost 8 bases to trimming and J lost 5 bases; unmatched junction nucleotides: 6. This CDR3 has 14 amino acids. Germline V lookup: CDR1 MDHEN, CDR2 SYDVKM. CDR3 DNA: TGTGCCAGCCGGACTAGCGGAGCCCACAATGAGCAGTTCTTC. As protein: CASRTSGAHNEQFF. Full variable domain (missing parts from reference TRBV28 and TRBJ2-1): DVKVTQSSRYLVKRTGEKVFLECVQDMDHENMFWYRQDPGLGLRLIYFSYDVKMKEKGDIPEGYSVSREKKERFSLILESASTNQTSMYLCASRTSGAHNEQFFGPGTRLTVL.

The genes are TRBV4-3 and TRBJ2-3; TRBD2 matches at 11 bases. The CDR3 is made up of 17 amino acids. Germline V gene sequence: CDR1 LGHNA, CDR2 YSLEER. Trimming cost V 3 bases and J 2 bases; bases outside gene matches: 7. In DNA form, the CDR3 reads TGCGCCAGCAGCCAGGGTAGCGGGAGGGCTTTCACAGATACGCAGTATTTT. It codes for CASSQGSGRAFTDTQYF.